Each of the 14 T cell receptor beta chains below was sequenced from the same sample in a study of shared clonotypes between healthy human individuals. In the naive CD8 group, cells lacked CD45RO and were positively selected for CCR7, so terminally differentiated effector memory CD45RA+ cells were left out. Some clones are missing from TCRdb's copy, which holds only in-frame ones; the method was immunoSEQ multiplex PCR. This sample carries approximately 740,000 clones, more than 85% of them seen once, and the ten largest clones take 24%. Sample: naive CD8+ T cells sorted from blood. The receptors stem from a man in his thirties or forties in good health.

About this clone itself: The junction does not match germline at one end; this may be a read error. The same CDR3 arises from other DNA sequences in this sample as well. This chain joins TRBV28 and TRBJ1-1; the D gene is possibly TRBD1 (6 bases). Germline CDR1 MDHEN, CDR2 SYDVKM. This CDR3 has 16 amino acids. CDR3 sequence reads: CASSPEQGLANTEAFF. The DNA for the CDR3 is TGCGCCAGCAGTCCAGAACAGGGCCTTGCGAACACTGAAGCTTTCTTT.

The genes are TRBV9 and TRBJ2-1, with 8 nucleotides matching TRBD1. The CDR3 sequence is 14 residues long. Germline CDR1 is SGDLS and CDR2 is YYNGEE. Trimming took 0 bases from V and 8 from J; bases not matched to a gene: 4. CDR3 sequence: CASSVEGQGHEQFF. For the CDR3, the DNA is TGTGCCAGCAGCGTAGAAGGACAGGGACATGAGCAGTTCTTC.

The rearrangement uses TRBV4-1 and TRBJ2-7; 7 nucleotides match TRBD2. Looked up from germline, CDR1 is MGHRA and CDR2 is YSYEKL. V lost 0 bases to trimming and J lost 2 bases; unmatched junction nucleotides: 7. The CDR3 totals 16 residues. CDR3 nucleotide sequence: TGCGCCAGCAGCCAAGAAGAAGCGGGATTTCCCTACGAGCAGTACTTC. Translating gives CASSQEEAGFPYEQYF.

This CDR3 is CASSNSWNTGELFF. For the CDR3, the DNA is TGTGCCAGCAGCAACTCTTGGAACACCGGGGAGCTGTTTTTT. The chain joins TRBV14 to TRBJ2-2; no definite D call. Trimming removed 5 bases at V and 1 base at J, with 8 bases between. From germline, CDR1 is SGHDN and CDR2 FVKESK. CDR3 length equals 14 residues. The full variable domain, its missing parts supplied by reference TRBV14 and TRBJ2-2, is EAGVTQFPSHSVIEKGQTVTLRCDPISGHDNLYWYRRVMGKEIKFLLHFVKESKQDESGMPNNRFLAERTGGTYSTLKVQPAELEDSGVYFCASSNSWNTGELFFGEGSRLTVL.

The chain links TRBV27 to TRBJ2-3; no definite D call. The CDR3 sequence is 14 residues long. The germline V gene encodes CDR1 MNHEY and CDR2 SMNVEV (reference sequence). The V end lost 6 bases, the J end lost 1 base, and 11 bases lay between the germline ends. CDR3 region: CASSPRLRTDTQYF. CDR3 sequence (DNA): TGTGCCAGCAGCCCAAGGCTCCGCACAGATACGCAGTATTTT.

This clone appeared once. This chain connects TRBV5-8 to TRBJ2-1; TRBD2 is a possible D gene (7 bases). This CDR3 contains 16 residues. Trimming removed 3 bases at V and 10 bases at J, with 23 bases between. The germline V gene has CDR1 SGHTS and CDR2 YDEGEE. CDR3 sequence: CASSWTGGGALDEQFF. Written as DNA, the CDR3 is TGTGCCAGCAGCTGGACGGGGGGCGGTGCCCTTGACGAGCAGTTCTTC. Full variable domain (outside the CDR3, taken from reference TRBV5-8 and TRBJ2-1): EAGVTQSPTHLIKTRGQQATLRCSPISGHTSVYWYQQALGLGLQFLLWYDEGEERNRGNFPPRFSGRQFPNYSSELNVNALELEDSALYLCASSWTGGGALDEQFFGPGTRLTVL.

The chain is built from TRBV7-9 and TRBJ2-7, with 12 bases fitting TRBD2. J gave up 0 bases and V 5 bases, and 8 bases lay outside the gene matches. CDR1 and CDR2 from the germline V gene are SEHNR and FQNEAQ (reference sequence). The CDR3 is 17 amino acids. The CDR3 sequence: CASSPRTSGISSYEQYF. The CDR3 nucleotides read TGTGCCAGCAGCCCACGGACTAGCGGGATTTCCTCCTACGAGCAGTACTTC.

This sequence joins TRBV7-6 and TRBJ1-1; no clear D gene. The CDR3 spans 14 residues. Germline CDR1 and CDR2: SGHVS and FNYEAQ. V gave up 5 bases and J gave up 3 bases, with 13 bases separating them. CDR3 loop: CASSRRIPDTEAFF. CDR3 nucleotides: TGTGCCAGCAGCCGTAGGATCCCGGACACTGAAGCTTTCTTT.

This chain uses TRBV19 with TRBJ2-7; D gene unclear. CDR3 length equals 13 residues. In germline, CDR1 is LNHDA, CDR2 SQIVND (reference sequence). V was pared by 5 bases and J by 2 bases, with 10 bases between. This chain's CDR3 is CASSVRPTYEQYF. CDR3 sequence (DNA): TGTGCCAGTAGTGTTCGGCCGACCTACGAGCAGTACTTC.

The genes are TRBV13 and TRBJ2-3; D is unresolved. The germline V gene has CDR1 PRHDT and CDR2 FYEKMQ (reference sequence). The CDR3 contains 15 residues. Trimming took 8 bases from V and 1 from J, leaving 16 bases between them. CDR3 region: CASLGRSLGTDTQYF. The CDR3 DNA reads TGTGCCAGCCTTGGGCGGAGCTTAGGCACAGATACGCAGTATTTT.

This clone was observed a few times. This chain connects TRBV29-1 to TRBJ1-4; tentatively, D is TRBD1 (6 bases). The germline V gene encodes CDR1 SQVTM and CDR2 ANQGSEA. The CDR3 covers 15 residues. V was pared by 4 bases and J by 8 bases, with 20 bases between. The CDR3 sequence: CSVGGAIDRQEKLFF. The CDR3 DNA reads as TGCAGCGTTGGGGGGGCTATCGACAGGCAAGAAAAACTGTTTTTT.

The rearrangement joins TRBV5-1 to TRBJ2-7; D possibly corresponds to TRBD2 (6 bases). The CDR3 is made up of 16 amino acids. Germline values: CDR1 SGHRS, CDR2 YFSETQ. The V end was cut by 3 bases, the J end by 0 bases, with 16 bases between. DNA of the CDR3: TGCGCCAGCAGCTCGGCGGTACGCGGGGCCTCCTACGAGCAGTACTTC. Its protein is CASSSAVRGASYEQYF. The complete variable domain, with remaining parts taken from reference TRBV5-1 and TRBJ2-7, reads KAGVTQTPRYLIKTRGQQVTLSCSPISGHRSVSWYQQTPGQGLQFLFEYFSETQRNKGNFPGRFSGRQFSNSRSEMNVSTLELGDSALYLCASSSAVRGASYEQYFGPGTRLTVT.

The J gene is TRBJ2-5, the V gene TRBV5-4; D may correspond to TRBD1 or TRBD2 (5 bases each). The DNA end is a closer match to TRBJ2-7, so the J assignment may be wrong. The germline V gene encodes CDR1 SGHNT and CDR2 YYREEE (reference sequence). The CDR3 is made up of 12 amino acids. The CDR3 region is CASSSRGDEQYF. The CDR3 DNA reads as TGTGCCAGCAGCTCGAGAGGGGACGAGCAGTACTTC.

This chain joins TRBV25-1 and TRBJ2-7, with D perhaps matching TRBD2 (6 bases). V gave up 4 bases and J gave up 0 bases, with 19 bases separating them. Germline V gene lookup returns CDR1 MGHDK and CDR2 SYGVNS. The CDR3 covers 17 residues. The CDR3 protein is CASSAKGDFQSSYEQYF. CDR3 DNA: TGTGCCAGCAGTGCCAAAGGGGACTTCCAGAGCTCCTACGAGCAGTACTTC.